This T cell receptor beta chain was identified in a study of blood T cells in healthy people across ages. This clonotype has just a few counts. The authors drew about 9.5 milliliters of peripheral blood from each donor. Alongside a J-beta primer mix, a sample-barcoded 5' primer served in a second PCR lasting 7 to 11 cycles. Each cDNA was tagged by a template-switch adaptor containing 12 random nucleotides. Each CDR3 protein is one row after TCRdb ran MiXCR on the 5' RACE reads. The sample consists of hundreds of thousands of distinct CDR3 sequences, 20% to 30% of them appearing once. The data also belong to a second study, concerning T cells of mothers and their children. From that second work: The M1S primer of the second PCR added sample barcodes and 2-4 random nucleotides.

This receptor was obtained from a boy under 18 in good health. The material sequenced was blood.

CDR3 DNA sequence: TGTGCCAGCAGCTCAGCGCCCGGGGGCAATCAGCCCCAGCATTTT. Residues: CASSSAPGGNQPQHF. This chain joins TRBV7-2 and TRBJ1-5; the D is unclear. Trimming took off 4 bases at V and 2 bases at J, with 12 bases between the two ends. Germline V lookup: CDR1 SGHTA, CDR2 FQGNSA. The CDR3 spans 15 residues.